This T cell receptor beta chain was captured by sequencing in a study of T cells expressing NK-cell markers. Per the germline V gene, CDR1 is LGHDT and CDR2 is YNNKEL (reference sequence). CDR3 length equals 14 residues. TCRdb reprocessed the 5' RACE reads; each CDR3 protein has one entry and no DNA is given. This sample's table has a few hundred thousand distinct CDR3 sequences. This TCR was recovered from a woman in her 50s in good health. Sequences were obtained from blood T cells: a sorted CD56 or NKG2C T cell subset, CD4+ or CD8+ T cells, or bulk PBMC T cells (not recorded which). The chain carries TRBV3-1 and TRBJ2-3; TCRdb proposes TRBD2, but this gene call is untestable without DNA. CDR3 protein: CASSQLGGIDTQYF.